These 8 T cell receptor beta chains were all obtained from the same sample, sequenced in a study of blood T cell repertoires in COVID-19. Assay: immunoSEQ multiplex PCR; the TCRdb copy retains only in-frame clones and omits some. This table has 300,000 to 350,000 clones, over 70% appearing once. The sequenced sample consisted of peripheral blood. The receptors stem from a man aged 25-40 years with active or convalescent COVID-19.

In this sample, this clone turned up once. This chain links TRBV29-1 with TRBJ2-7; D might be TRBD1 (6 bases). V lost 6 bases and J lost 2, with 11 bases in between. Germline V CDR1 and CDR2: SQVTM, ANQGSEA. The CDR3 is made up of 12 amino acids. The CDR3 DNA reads TGCAGCGTGAAACAGGGCGCCTACGAGCAGTACTTC. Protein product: CSVKQGAYEQYF.

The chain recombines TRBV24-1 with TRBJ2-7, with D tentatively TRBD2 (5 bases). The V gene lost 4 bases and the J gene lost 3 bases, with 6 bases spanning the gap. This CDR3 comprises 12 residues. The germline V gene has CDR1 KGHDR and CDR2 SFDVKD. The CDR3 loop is CATSERDYEQYF. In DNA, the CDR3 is TGTGCCACCAGTGAGAGGGACTACGAGCAGTACTTC.

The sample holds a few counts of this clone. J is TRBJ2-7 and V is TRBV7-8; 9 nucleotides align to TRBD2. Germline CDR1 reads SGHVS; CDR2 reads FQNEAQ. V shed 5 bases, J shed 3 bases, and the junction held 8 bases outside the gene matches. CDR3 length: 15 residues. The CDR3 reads CASSTGLAPGYEQYF. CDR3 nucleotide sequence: TGTGCCAGCAGCACCGGACTAGCGCCAGGCTACGAGCAGTACTTC.

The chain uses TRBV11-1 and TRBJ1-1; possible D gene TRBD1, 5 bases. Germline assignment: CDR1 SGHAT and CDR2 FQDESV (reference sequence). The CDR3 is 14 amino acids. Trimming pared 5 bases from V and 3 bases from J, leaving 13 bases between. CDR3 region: CASSERTSDTEAFF. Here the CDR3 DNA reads TGTGCCAGCAGCGAACGGACATCAGACACTGAAGCTTTCTTT.

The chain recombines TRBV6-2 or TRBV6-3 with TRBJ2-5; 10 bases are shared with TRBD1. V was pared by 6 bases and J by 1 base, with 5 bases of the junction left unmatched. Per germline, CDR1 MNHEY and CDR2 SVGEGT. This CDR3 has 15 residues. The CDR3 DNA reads TGTGCCAGCAGCCGACAGGGGGCCTTCCAAGAGACCCAGTACTTC. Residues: CASSRQGAFQETQYF.

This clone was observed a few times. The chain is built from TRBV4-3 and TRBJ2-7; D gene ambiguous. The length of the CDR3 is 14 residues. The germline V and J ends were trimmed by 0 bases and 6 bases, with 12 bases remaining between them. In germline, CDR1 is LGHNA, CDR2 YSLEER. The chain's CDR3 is CASSQDSHSLEQYF. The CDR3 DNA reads TGCGCCAGCAGCCAAGATTCACATTCGCTCGAGCAGTACTTC.

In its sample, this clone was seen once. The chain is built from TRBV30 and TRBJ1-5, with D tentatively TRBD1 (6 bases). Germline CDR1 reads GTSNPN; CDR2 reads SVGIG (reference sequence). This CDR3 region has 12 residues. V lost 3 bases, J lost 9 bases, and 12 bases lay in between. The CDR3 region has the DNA TGTGCCTGGAGCGGGACACAAGGGCCCCAGCATTTT. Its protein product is CAWSGTQGPQHF.

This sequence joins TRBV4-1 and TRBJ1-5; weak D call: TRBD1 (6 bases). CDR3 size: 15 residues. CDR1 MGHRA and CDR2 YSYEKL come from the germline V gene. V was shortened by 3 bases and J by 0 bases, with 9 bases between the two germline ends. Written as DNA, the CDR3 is TGCGCCAGCAGCCATAGGGACAATAGCAATCAGCCCCAGCATTTT. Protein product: CASSHRDNSNQPQHF.